This T cell receptor beta chain was obtained from a study of cytomegalovirus exposure and HLA in healthy donors. Study observations and caveats: The investigators catalogued 150 to 200 TCR beta chains as cytomegalovirus-associated.

Here immunoSEQ multiplex PCR was the method, and the copy in TCRdb shows in-frame clones only, minus some. The sample carries 300,000 to 350,000 clones, 88% recorded once. Regarding this clone: Its specificity is not known.

V was pared by 5 bases and J by 1 base, with 14 bases between. Germline loops: CDR1 ENHRY, CDR2 SYGVKD. The CDR3 spans 15 residues. The sample was PBMCs. The receptor's source is a man aged 25-45 years in good health and CMV-seronegative. The V and J genes are TRBV10-3 and TRBJ1-1; D remains unclear. CDR3 sequence: CAISPSRMENTEAFF. The CDR3 nucleotides read TGTGCCATCAGTCCTTCCAGGATGGAGAACACTGAAGCTTTCTTT.